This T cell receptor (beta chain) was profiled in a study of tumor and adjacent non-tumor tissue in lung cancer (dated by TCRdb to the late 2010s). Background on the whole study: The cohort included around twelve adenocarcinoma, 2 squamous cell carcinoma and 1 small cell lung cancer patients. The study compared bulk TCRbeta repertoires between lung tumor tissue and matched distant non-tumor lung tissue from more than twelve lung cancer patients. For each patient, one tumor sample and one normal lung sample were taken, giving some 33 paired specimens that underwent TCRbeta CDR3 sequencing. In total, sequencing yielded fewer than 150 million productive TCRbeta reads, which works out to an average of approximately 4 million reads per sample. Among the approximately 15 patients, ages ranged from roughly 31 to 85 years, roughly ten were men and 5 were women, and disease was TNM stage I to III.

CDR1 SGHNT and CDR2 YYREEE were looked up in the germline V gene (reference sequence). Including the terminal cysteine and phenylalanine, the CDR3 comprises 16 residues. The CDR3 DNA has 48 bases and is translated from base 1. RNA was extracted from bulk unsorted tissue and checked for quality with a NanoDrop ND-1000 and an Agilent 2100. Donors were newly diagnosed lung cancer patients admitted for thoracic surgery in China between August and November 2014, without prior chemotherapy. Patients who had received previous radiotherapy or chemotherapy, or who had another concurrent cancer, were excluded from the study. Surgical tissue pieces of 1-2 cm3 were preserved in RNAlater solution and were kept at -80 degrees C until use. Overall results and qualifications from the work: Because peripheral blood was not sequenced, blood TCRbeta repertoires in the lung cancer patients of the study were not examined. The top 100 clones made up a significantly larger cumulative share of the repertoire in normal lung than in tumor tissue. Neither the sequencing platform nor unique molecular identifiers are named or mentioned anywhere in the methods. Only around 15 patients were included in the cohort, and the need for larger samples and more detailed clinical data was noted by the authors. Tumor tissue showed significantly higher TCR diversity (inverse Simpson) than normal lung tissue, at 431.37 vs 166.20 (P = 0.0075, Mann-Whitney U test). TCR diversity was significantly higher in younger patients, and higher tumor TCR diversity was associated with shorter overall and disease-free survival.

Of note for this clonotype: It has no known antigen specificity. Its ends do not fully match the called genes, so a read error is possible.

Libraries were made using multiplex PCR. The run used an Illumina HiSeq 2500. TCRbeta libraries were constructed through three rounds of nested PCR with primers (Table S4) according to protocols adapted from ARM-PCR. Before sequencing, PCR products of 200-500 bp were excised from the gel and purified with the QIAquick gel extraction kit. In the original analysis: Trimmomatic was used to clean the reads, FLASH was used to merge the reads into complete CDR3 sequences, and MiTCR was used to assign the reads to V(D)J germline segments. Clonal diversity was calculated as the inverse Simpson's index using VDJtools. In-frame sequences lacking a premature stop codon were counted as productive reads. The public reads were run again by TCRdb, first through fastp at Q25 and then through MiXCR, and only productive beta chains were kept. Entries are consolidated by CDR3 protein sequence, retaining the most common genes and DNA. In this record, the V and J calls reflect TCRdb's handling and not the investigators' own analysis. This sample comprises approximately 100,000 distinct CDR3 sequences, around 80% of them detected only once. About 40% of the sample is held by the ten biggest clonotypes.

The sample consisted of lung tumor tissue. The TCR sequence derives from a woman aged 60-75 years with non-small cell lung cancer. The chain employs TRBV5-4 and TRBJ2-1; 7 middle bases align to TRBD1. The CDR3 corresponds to CTSSPRTGWVSNEQFF. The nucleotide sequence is TGTACCAGCAGTCCGAGGACAGGTTGGGTCTCCAATGAGCAGTTCTTC.